Each of the 14 T cell receptor beta chains below was sequenced from the same sample in a study of T cell responses to AZD1222 COVID-19 vaccine (TCRdb year 2021). Library preparation was by the immunoSEQ multiplex PCR assay. TCRdb limited this immuneACCESS table to in-frame rearrangements with V and J called. A share of clones is missing; checked studies link under half to unresolved V genes, and the rest is unexplained. The sample profile shows about 130,000 clones; about 93% of them were found once. The biggest ten clones account for around 0.91% of the sample. The sample's time point, from its label and the paper: baseline before first vaccination. The sequencing here drew on peripheral blood, taken on day 0 of AZD1222 vaccination. These receptors came from an adult in good health.

The chain recombines TRBV19 with TRBJ1-2, with no clear D. The V gene's germline CDR1 is LNHDA and CDR2 SQIVND (reference sequence). The length of the CDR3 is 13 residues. Trimming shortened V by 3 bases and J by 4 bases, and 9 bases separated the two germline ends. The CDR3 is CASSIGEVYGYTF. The CDR3 coding sequence is TGTGCCAGTAGTATCGGGGAGGTCTATGGCTACACCTTC.

The chain employs TRBV27 and TRBJ1-2; 10 bases are a match to TRBD1. The CDR3 runs to 13 residues. CDR1 is MNHEY, CDR2 SMNVEV, per germline (reference sequence). With 6 bases clipped from V and 4 bases from J, the junction kept 2 bases outside the gene matches. This chain's CDR3 is CASRDRGSYGYTF. The CDR3 DNA follows: TGTGCCAGCAGGGACAGGGGGAGCTATGGCTACACCTTC.

The J gene is TRBJ2-2, the V gene TRBV7-9, with D unclear. Trimming took 3 bases from V and 6 from J, leaving 8 bases between them. The germline CDR1 and CDR2 sequences are SEHNR and FQNEAQ (reference sequence). The CDR3 is 13 residues long. CDR3 nucleotide sequence: TGTGCCAGCAGCTTTTCAAAGGCCGGGGAGCTGTTTTTT. It is translated as CASSFSKAGELFF.

The rearrangement uses TRBV4-1 and TRBJ2-7, with 10 nucleotides matching TRBD2. Germline CDR1 and CDR2: MGHRA and YSYEKL. The length of the CDR3 is 16 residues. Trimming cost V 0 bases and J 4 bases; bases outside gene matches: 6. The CDR3 spells CASSQESGGALYEQYF. CDR3 DNA sequence: TGCGCCAGCAGCCAAGAAAGCGGGGGGGCCCTTTACGAGCAGTACTTC.

This chain uses TRBV7-8 with TRBJ1-4; TRBD1 might be the D (6 bases). Trimming removed 0 bases from V and 10 bases from J, with 12 bases in between. In germline, CDR1 is SGHVS, CDR2 FQNEAQ. There are 14 residues in the CDR3. The CDR3 nucleotides are TGTGCCAGCAGCTTAGCGGGGGCGCAGGGAAAACTGTTTTTT. It specifies CASSLAGAQGKLFF.

The chain uses TRBV9 and TRBJ2-3; D is unresolved. The CDR3 has 15 amino acids. The V and J ends lost 0 bases and 0 bases respectively, with 8 bases between them. Germline V gene lookup returns CDR1 SGDLS and CDR2 YYNGEE. CDR3 in amino acids: CASSVASGSTDTQYF. In DNA form, the CDR3 reads TGTGCCAGCAGCGTAGCATCCGGGAGCACAGATACGCAGTATTTT.

For the CDR3, the DNA is TGTGCCAGCAGTGAAGGTCCAGGCTATGGCTACACCTTC. This codes for CASSEGPGYGYTF. This chain uses TRBV2 with TRBJ1-2; D is unresolved. CDR3 length equals 13 residues. Germline V CDR1 and CDR2: SNHLY, FYNNEI. Trimming shortened V by 1 base and J by 4 bases, and 7 bases separated the two germline ends.

The chain has TRBV27 and TRBJ1-4, with 11 bases aligning to TRBD1. The J segment lost 7 bases and the V segment lost 2 bases, leaving 6 bases of the junction unmatched. Germline CDR1 reads MNHEY; CDR2 reads SMNVEV (reference sequence). The CDR3 is 16 amino acids. DNA for the CDR3: TGTGCCAGCAGTTTAATGAGGGACAGGGGGGCTGAAAAACTGTTTTTT. It codes for CASSLMRDRGAEKLFF.

This clone was seen just once. V gene TRBV6-5 combines with J gene TRBJ1-5; 9 bases are a match to TRBD1. From germline, CDR1 is MNHEY and CDR2 SVGAGI. The CDR3 covers 15 residues. J gave up 1 base and V 6 bases, and 4 bases lay outside the gene matches. The CDR3 region has the DNA TGTGCCAGCAGCCAAGGGACAGGGAGCAATCAGCCCCAGCATTTT. It translates to CASSQGTGSNQPQHF.

The chain links TRBV6-6 to TRBJ1-1; D is ambiguous. Germline values: CDR1 MNHNY, CDR2 SVGAGI (reference sequence). Trimming stripped 2 bases from V and 8 bases from J, with 15 bases between. The CDR3 length is 14 residues. CDR3 in DNA: TGTGCCAGCAGTTACGGGGTGACCGAGACCGAAGCTTTCTTT. This encodes CASSYGVTETEAFF.

J is TRBJ1-2 and V is TRBV30; D gene uncertain. V lost 2 bases, J lost 4 bases, and 11 bases lay in between. The CDR3 loop spans 13 amino acids. CDR1 and CDR2 from the germline V gene are GTSNPN and SVGIG (reference sequence). Here the CDR3 reads CAWSLLIGYGYTF. CDR3 sequence (DNA): TGTGCCTGGAGTCTCCTTATCGGCTATGGCTACACCTTC.

This rearrangement joins TRBV7-9 to TRBJ1-5; the D gene is possibly TRBD1 (6 bases). The CDR3 is 16 residues long. Trimming stripped 1 base from V and 7 bases from J, with 17 bases between. CDR1 and CDR2 from the germline V gene are SEHNR and FQNEAQ (reference sequence). The CDR3 here is CASSLGAGRGEQPQHF. The CDR3 DNA is TGTGCCAGCAGCTTAGGGGCCGGCAGGGGTGAACAGCCCCAGCATTTT.

The rearrangement links TRBV27 to TRBJ1-3; D is unclear. The V gene lost 6 bases and the J gene lost 0 bases, with 15 bases spanning the gap. This CDR3 spans 16 amino acids. Germline CDR1 reads MNHEY; CDR2 reads SMNVEV (reference sequence). CDR3 nucleotides: TGTGCCAGCAGCCAAGTCTTCGGTTCCTCTGGAAACACCATATATTTT. Its protein is CASSQVFGSSGNTIYF.

The chain couples TRBV24-1 to TRBJ1-6, with 7 bases fitting TRBD1. CDR3 length equals 18 residues. The J segment lost 10 bases and the V segment lost 9 bases, leaving 23 bases of the junction unmatched. Per the germline V gene, CDR1 is KGHDR and CDR2 is SFDVKD. The CDR3, as DNA: TGTGCCACCGGAAGTTTCTCAGGGGGGAATTTTTTTGAATCACCCCTCCACTTT. It yields the protein CATGSFSGGNFFESPLHF.